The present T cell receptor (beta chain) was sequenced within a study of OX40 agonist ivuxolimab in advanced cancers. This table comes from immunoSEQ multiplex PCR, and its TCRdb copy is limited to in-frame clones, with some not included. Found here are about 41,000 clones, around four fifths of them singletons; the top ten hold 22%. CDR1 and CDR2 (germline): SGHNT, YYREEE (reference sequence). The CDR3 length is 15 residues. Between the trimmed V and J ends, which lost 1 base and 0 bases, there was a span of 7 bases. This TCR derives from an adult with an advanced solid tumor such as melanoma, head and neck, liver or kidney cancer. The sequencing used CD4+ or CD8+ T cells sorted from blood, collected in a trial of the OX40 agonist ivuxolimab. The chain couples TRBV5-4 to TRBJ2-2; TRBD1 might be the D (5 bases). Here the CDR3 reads CASSLMTANTGELFF. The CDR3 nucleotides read TGTGCCAGCAGCTTGATGACAGCGAACACCGGGGAGCTGTTTTTT.